The clone carrying this T cell receptor beta chain was seen just once. Its antigen is still unknown. The repertoire was sequenced with immunoSEQ multiplex PCR; TCRdb's copy has only in-frame clones and lacks some. This sample has tens of thousands of clones, with about 92% found just once. These data are taken from a study of OX40 agonist ivuxolimab in advanced cancers. Study overall: Administration of intravenous ivuxolimab to patients occurred every 2 weeks at 0.01 to 10 mg/kg. With a range of roughly 20 to 90, age averaged approximately 54 years, and around 80% were male.

The CDR3 sequence is 13 residues long. Between the trimmed V and J ends, which lost 3 bases and 4 bases, there was a span of 10 bases. Germline CDR1 and CDR2: MGHRA and YSYEKL. Findings and caveats of the study: The study observed clonal expansion of CD4+ and CD8+ blood T cells by week 6 at 0.1 to 3.0 mg/kg.

This sequence joins TRBV4-1 and TRBJ2-7; no definite D call. The source is an adult with an advanced solid tumor such as melanoma, head and neck, liver or kidney cancer. The sample here was CD4+ or CD8+ T cells sorted from blood, taken in a trial of the OX40 agonist ivuxolimab. The CDR3 bases are TGCGCCAGCAGCCACGGTCCCAGGTACGAGCAGTACTTC. Translating it yields CASSHGPRYEQYF.